What follows are 9 T cell receptor beta chains derived from one specimen sequenced in a study of blood T cell repertoires in COVID-19. Sequencing used immunoSEQ multiplex PCR; TCRdb keeps in-frame clones, though not all of them. Counted here are approximately 26,000 clones, around four fifths occurring once; the ten biggest clones make up around 16%. Sample: peripheral blood. These receptors were collected from a man older than 75 with active or convalescent COVID-19.

The chain has TRBV28 and TRBJ1-5; D uncertain. Germline V gives CDR1 MDHEN, CDR2 SYDVKM. V was shortened by 6 bases and J by 6 bases, with 12 bases between the two germline ends. The CDR3 spans 13 residues. The CDR3 region is CASRRDTTQPQHF. The CDR3 DNA is TGTGCCAGCAGACGAGACACCACTCAGCCCCAGCATTTT.

This sequence joins TRBV5-1 and TRBJ2-3, with D uncertain. The CDR3 totals 14 residues. Trimming stripped 0 bases from V and 2 bases from J, with 7 bases between. Looked up from germline, CDR1 is SGHRS and CDR2 is YFSETQ. The CDR3 DNA sequence: TGCGCCAGCAGCTTGGGGCAGATCACAGATACGCAGTATTTT. It codes for CASSLGQITDTQYF.

The gene calls are TRBV7-2 and TRBJ1-1, with TRBD1 matching 12 bases. Germline CDR1 reads SGHTA; CDR2 reads FQGNSA. The CDR3 consists of 15 residues. The junction had 6 bases not matched to a gene; V was cut back by 6 bases and J by 4 bases. The CDR3 here is CASRRDRGRSTEAFF. The CDR3 coding sequence is TGTGCCAGCAGGCGGGACAGGGGGCGAAGCACTGAAGCTTTCTTT.

V and J are TRBV18 and TRBJ2-2; 8 positions match TRBD1. The CDR3 sequence is 15 residues long. Trimming cost V 4 bases and J 1 base; bases outside gene matches: 2. Germline CDR1 reads KGHSH; CDR2 reads LQKENI. The CDR3 loop reads CASSLGTGNTGELFF. The CDR3 coding sequence is TGTGCCAGCTCACTAGGGACAGGGAACACCGGGGAGCTGTTTTTT.

This chain connects TRBV5-6 to TRBJ1-1; a possible D gene is TRBD1 (5 bases). V was pared by 0 bases and J by 5 bases, with 8 bases between. Per germline, CDR1 SGHDT and CDR2 YYEEEE. The CDR3 spans 13 residues. This CDR3 is CASSLAQVTEAFF. CDR3 nucleotides: TGTGCCAGCAGCTTGGCACAGGTTACTGAAGCTTTCTTT.

This clone turned up a few times. The V gene is TRBV24-1, the J gene TRBJ2-1; 8 bases are a match to TRBD2. V lost 5 bases, J lost 7 bases, and 9 bases stayed unmatched. CDR1 is KGHDR and CDR2 is SFDVKD in the germline V gene. The CDR3 covers 15 residues. DNA of the CDR3: TGTGCCACCAGTGGGGGACTAGGGGGTTGGAATGAGCAGTTCTTC. This codes for CATSGGLGGWNEQFF.

The rearrangement joins TRBV6-1 to TRBJ1-4, with 7 bases that match TRBD1. The germline gives CDR1 MNHNS, CDR2 SASEGT. The trim removed 0 bases at V and 17 bases at J, leaving 9 bases unmatched. The CDR3 length is 13 residues. CDR3 region: CASSEATGARYFF. DNA for the CDR3: TGTGCCAGCAGTGAAGCTACAGGGGCGCGCTACTTTTTT.

The chain links TRBV3-1 (or the pseudogene TRBV3-2) to TRBJ2-1; 10 bases are shared with TRBD1. V lost 0 bases, J lost 7 bases, and 3 bases stayed unmatched. The CDR3 contains 15 residues. Germline values: CDR1 LGHDT, CDR2 YNNKEL (reference sequence). The chain's CDR3 is CASSQEGTGENEQFF. Written as DNA, the CDR3 is TGTGCCAGCAGCCAAGAAGGGACAGGGGAGAATGAGCAGTTCTTC.

This clone was found once. This chain links TRBV19 with TRBJ2-3; maybe TRBD1 (6 bases). The V gene's germline CDR1 is LNHDA and CDR2 SQIVND (reference sequence). The CDR3 is 18 amino acids. Trimming took off 8 bases at V and 1 base at J, with 25 bases between the two ends. CDR3 bases: TGTGCCAGTTCCTTGCCCCACCGTGGGGCAGGGGGCACAGATACGCAGTATTTT. Protein: CASSLPHRGAGGTDTQYF.